The 28 T cell receptor beta chains reported below all come from one sample, sequenced in a study of shared clonotypes between healthy human individuals. Libraries were prepared by immunoSEQ multiplex PCR; TCRdb keeps only in-frame clonotypes and omits some of them. Of roughly 2.1 million clones listed, around 93% are singletons. Terminally differentiated effector memory CD45RA+ cells were excluded from the naive CD8 cells, which were CD45RO-negative and positively selected for CCR7. Source material: naive CD8+ T cells from PBMCs. The receptors originated from a man aged 18-30 years in good health. Some clones in this sample may be carry-over from other donors' samples.

The chain carries TRBV4-1 and TRBJ2-3; 9 positions match TRBD1. J was trimmed by 3 bases and V by 6 bases; bases with no gene match: 7. CDR1 is MGHRA, CDR2 YSYEKL, per germline. CDR3 length equals 15 residues. The CDR3 coding sequence is TGCGCCAGCAGTTACGGACAGGGGAGTACAGATACGCAGTATTTT. As protein: CASSYGQGSTDTQYF.

The V gene is TRBV11-2, the J gene TRBJ1-3, with D possibly matching TRBD1 (6 bases). The CDR3 length is 13 residues. The ends were cut back, 11 bases at V and 0 bases at J, with 11 bases in the middle. Germline V gives CDR1 SGHAT, CDR2 FQNNGV. In nucleotides, the CDR3 is TGTGCCGTCAGGGGCCCCTCTGGAAACACCATATATTTT. This sequence encodes CAVRGPSGNTIYF.

The gene calls are TRBV5-1 and TRBJ2-7; perhaps TRBD1 as D (5 bases). The CDR3 runs 15 residues. V lost 4 bases, J lost 3 bases, and 17 bases lay in between. Germline values: CDR1 SGHRS, CDR2 YFSETQ. The CDR3: CASSPDGSQGYEQYF. CDR3 in DNA: TGCGCCAGCAGCCCCGATGGCAGCCAGGGCTACGAGCAGTACTTC.

The genes are TRBV5-1 and TRBJ2-1; D may be TRBD2 (5 bases). Looked up from germline, CDR1 is SGHRS and CDR2 is YFSETQ. The CDR3 consists of 16 residues. V dropped 0 bases and J dropped 3 bases, with 13 bases sitting between them. The CDR3 region has the DNA TGCGCCAGCAGCTTGGAGGCCAACCGGGACTACAATGAGCAGTTCTTC. Residues: CASSLEANRDYNEQFF. The whole variable domain, filled in from reference TRBV5-1 and TRBJ2-1, reads KAGVTQTPRYLIKTRGQQVTLSCSPISGHRSVSWYQQTPGQGLQFLFEYFSETQRNKGNFPGRFSGRQFSNSRSEMNVSTLELGDSALYLCASSLEANRDYNEQFFGPGTRLTVL.

The gene calls are TRBV2 and TRBJ1-3; D gene unclear. V lost 3 bases to trimming and J lost 8 bases, with 17 bases between them. The germline gives CDR1 SNHLY, CDR2 FYNNEI. This CDR3 contains 15 residues. The DNA for the CDR3 is TGTGCCAGCAGTGAGTACGACCCGGGGAAGGACACCATATATTTT. Its protein product is CASSEYDPGKDTIYF.

The rearrangement links TRBV6-1 to TRBJ2-4; weak D call: TRBD1 (5 bases). Trimming took off 8 bases at V and 7 bases at J, with 18 bases between the two ends. In germline, CDR1 is MNHNS, CDR2 SASEGT. CDR3 length: 14 amino acids. CDR3 in amino acids: CASAGWQGANIQYF. CDR3 nucleotide sequence: TGTGCCAGCGCCGGTTGGCAGGGCGCGAACATTCAGTACTTC.

The chain employs TRBV5-4 and TRBJ2-7; weak D call: TRBD2 (6 bases). The CDR3 extends over 14 amino acids. V was pared by 3 bases and J by 5 bases, with 15 bases between. CDR1 and CDR2 from the germline V gene are SGHNT and YYREEE (reference sequence). CDR3 coding DNA: TGTGCCAGCAGCTCCCCGGGACGCGGGGACGAGCAGTACTTC. Amino acid sequence: CASSSPGRGDEQYF.

The rearrangement joins TRBV9 to TRBJ1-1; D not resolved. Germline-derived CDR1 and CDR2 are SGDLS and YYNGEE. V was trimmed by 3 bases and J by 1 base, leaving 13 bases between them. The CDR3 is made up of 15 amino acids. Here the CDR3 DNA reads TGTGCCAGCAGCGCTCTATTTCCGGAGAACACTGAAGCTTTCTTT. Residues: CASSALFPENTEAFF.

This clone showed up just once. The gene calls are TRBV7-9 and TRBJ2-5; D is ambiguous. V lost 0 bases, J lost 1 base, and 12 bases lay in between. This CDR3 has 16 residues. Germline lookup yields CDR1 SEHNR and CDR2 FQNEAQ (reference sequence). The chain's CDR3 is CASSLALFRSQETQYF. The CDR3 DNA follows: TGTGCCAGCAGCTTAGCGCTCTTCCGAAGCCAAGAGACCCAGTACTTC.

This chain joins TRBV2 and TRBJ2-1; 9 nucleotides match TRBD1. The CDR3 is 14 amino acids. CDR1 SNHLY and CDR2 FYNNEI come from the germline V gene. Trimming took 8 bases from V and 10 from J; bases not matched to a gene: 12. CDR3 sequence: CASYRGQSVPEQFF. Here the CDR3 DNA reads TGTGCCAGCTACAGGGGGCAAAGCGTGCCCGAGCAGTTCTTC. Full variable domain (remainder filled in from reference TRBV2 and TRBJ2-1): EPEVTQTPSHQVTQMGQEVILRCVPISNHLYFYWYRQILGQKVEFLVSFYNNEISEKSEIFDDQFSVERPDGSNFTLKIRSTKLEDSAMYFCASYRGQSVPEQFFGPGTRLTVL.

The chain employs TRBV7-6 and TRBJ2-7, with 8 bases lining up with TRBD2. The trim removed 0 bases at V and 3 bases at J, leaving 4 bases unmatched. From germline, CDR1 is SGHVS and CDR2 FNYEAQ. The CDR3 is 15 residues long. CDR3 region: CASSLAGGRFYEQYF. CDR3 nucleotides: TGTGCCAGCAGCTTAGCGGGCGGGAGGTTCTACGAGCAGTACTTC.

The J gene is TRBJ2-7, the V gene TRBV5-1; D tentatively reads TRBD1 or TRBD2 (5 bases each). The V and J ends lost 2 bases and 0 bases respectively, with 9 bases between them. CDR3 length: 14 residues. Germline V gene data show CDR1 as SGHRS and CDR2 as YFSETQ. DNA of the CDR3: TGCGCCAGCAGCTTCCGGGACGGCTCCTACGAGCAGTACTTC. Protein sequence: CASSFRDGSYEQYF.

V is TRBV6-5 and J is TRBJ1-1; D perhaps matches TRBD1 (5 bases). The CDR3 sequence is 13 residues long. Between the trimmed V and J ends, which lost 10 bases and 0 bases, there was a span of 12 bases. Germline CDR1 is MNHEY and CDR2 is SVGAGI. This chain's CDR3 is CATQKTVNTEAFF. The CDR3 DNA follows: TGTGCCACCCAAAAGACAGTGAACACTGAAGCTTTCTTT.

The rearrangement links TRBV2 to TRBJ2-2; D is possibly TRBD1 (5 bases). Per the germline V gene, CDR1 is SNHLY and CDR2 is FYNNEI. The CDR3 spans 13 residues. The V gene lost 9 bases and the J gene lost 6 bases, with 14 bases spanning the gap. The CDR3 here is CARPKGLSGELFF. In DNA form, the CDR3 reads TGTGCCAGGCCGAAGGGGTTGTCCGGGGAGCTGTTTTTT.

This chain joins TRBV25-1 and TRBJ1-2; perhaps TRBD1 as D (5 bases). V dropped 4 bases and J dropped 3 bases, with 15 bases sitting between them. The germline V gene encodes CDR1 MGHDK and CDR2 SYGVNS. The CDR3 spans 15 residues. CDR3 nucleotide sequence: TGTGCCAGCAGTGGCCTTGGGGGATCCCACTATGGCTACACCTTC. Translated, it gives CASSGLGGSHYGYTF.

The chain is built from TRBV27 and TRBJ2-2; TRBD2 is a possible D gene (5 bases). The V gene lost 1 base and the J gene lost 0 bases, with 9 bases spanning the gap. CDR3 size: 16 residues. In germline, CDR1 is MNHEY, CDR2 SMNVEV (reference sequence). CDR3 bases: TGTGCCAGCAGTTTATTGGGGAGCCCGAACACCGGGGAGCTGTTTTTT. As protein: CASSLLGSPNTGELFF.

The CDR3 reads CASSGLLAEAFF. In nucleotides, the CDR3 is TGTGCCAGCAGTGGCCTCCTTGCTGAAGCTTTCTTT. The chain couples TRBV6-6 to TRBJ1-1; D is unclear. The CDR3 totals 12 residues. V was shortened by 5 bases and J by 6 bases, with 10 bases between the two germline ends. The germline CDR1 and CDR2 sequences are MNHNY and SVGAGI (reference sequence).

Concerning this clone itself: One end of the junction does not line up with germline, which may come from a read error. V gene TRBV6-1 combines with J gene TRBJ2-5; D perhaps matches TRBD2 (5 bases). Per the germline V gene, CDR1 is MNHNS and CDR2 is SASEGT. The CDR3 is 14 amino acids. For the CDR3, the DNA is TGTGCCAGCAGTCAAGCGGCACCCCAAGAGACCCAGTACTTC. The encoded protein is CASSQAAPQETQYF.

The genes are TRBV6-5 and TRBJ2-7; TRBD2 aligns across 9 bases. Germline V gene lookup returns CDR1 MNHEY and CDR2 SVGAGI. The V segment lost 5 bases and the J segment 6 bases; nucleotides outside the gene matches: 8. This CDR3 has 14 residues. CDR3: CASSQTSGGAEQYF. The CDR3 DNA reads as TGTGCCAGCAGTCAGACTAGCGGAGGCGCCGAGCAGTACTTC.

Regarding this clone: Different DNA sequences within this sample yield the same CDR3. This rearrangement joins TRBV28 to TRBJ1-1; D is unclear. The germline V gene encodes CDR1 MDHEN and CDR2 SYDVKM. Trimming took 5 bases from V and 2 from J, leaving 9 bases between them. CDR3 size: 13 residues. This chain's CDR3 is CASSLTVNTEAFF. DNA of the CDR3: TGTGCCAGCAGTCTCACAGTTAACACTGAAGCTTTCTTT.

V usage is TRBV27 and J usage is TRBJ1-5, with TRBD1 matching 9 bases. V lost 5 bases and J lost 6; bases outside the gene matches: 5. Germline V lookup: CDR1 MNHEY, CDR2 SMNVEV (reference sequence). This CDR3 spans 14 amino acids. The CDR3 nucleotides read TGTGCCAGCAGTCCTCGGACAGGGGTTCAGCCCCAGCATTTT. Its protein product is CASSPRTGVQPQHF.

The chain has TRBV7-2 and TRBJ2-7; 7 nucleotides align to TRBD1. CDR1 is SGHTA and CDR2 is FQGNSA in the germline V gene. This CDR3 region has 13 residues. J was trimmed by 3 bases and V by 5 bases; bases with no gene match: 4. CDR3 sequence reads: CASSHRQGYEQYF. The CDR3 region has the DNA TGTGCCAGCAGCCACAGACAGGGCTACGAGCAGTACTTC.

The chain is built from TRBV11-2 and TRBJ1-4; 8 bases fit TRBD1. The germline V gene has CDR1 SGHAT and CDR2 FQNNGV. The CDR3 totals 16 residues. The ends lost 5 bases at V and 0 bases at J; junction bases unmatched: 5. The CDR3 coding sequence is TGTGCCAGCAGCACGCGGACAGGGCCAACTAATGAAAAACTGTTTTTT. Its protein is CASSTRTGPTNEKLFF. Combining the CDR3 with reference TRBV11-2 and TRBJ1-4 gives the whole variable domain EAGVAQSPRYKIIEKRQSVAFWCNPISGHATLYWYQQILGQGPKLLIQFQNNGVVDDSQLPKDRFSAERLKGVDSTLKIQPAKLEDSAVYLCASSTRTGPTNEKLFFGSGTQLSVL.

The rearrangement links TRBV4-1 to TRBJ2-7; D is uncertain. CDR1 and CDR2 (germline): MGHRA, YSYEKL. Deletions cut 0 bases from V and 1 base from J, with 13 bases between. The length of the CDR3 is 16 residues. The CDR3 sequence is CASSQESTWDSYEQYF. The CDR3 DNA follows: TGCGCCAGCAGCCAAGAAAGCACCTGGGATTCCTACGAGCAGTACTTC.

V usage is TRBV14 and J usage is TRBJ2-1, with TRBD2 identical over 13 bases. CDR3 size: 16 residues. Per germline, CDR1 SGHDN and CDR2 FVKESK. After removal of 4 bases from V and 5 bases from J, the junction contained 5 bases not matched to a gene. The CDR3 region is CASSPRGLAGNNEQFF. The CDR3 nucleotides are TGTGCCAGCAGCCCAAGGGGACTAGCGGGAAACAATGAGCAGTTCTTC.

This clone was seen once. Other DNA variants within this sample encode the same CDR3. V is TRBV5-1 and J is TRBJ2-7, with TRBD1 matching 7 bases. J lost 3 bases, V lost 1 base, and 1 base had no gene match. Germline CDR1 and CDR2: SGHRS and YFSETQ. This CDR3 contains 13 residues. The CDR3, as DNA: TGCGCCAGCAGCTTGTGGGACAGCTACGAGCAGTACTTC. Translating it yields CASSLWDSYEQYF.

The chain carries TRBV30 and TRBJ2-7, with a tentative D call TRBD2 (5 bases). Germline-derived CDR1 and CDR2 are GTSNPN and SVGIG (reference sequence). The CDR3 covers 12 residues. Trimming shortened V by 6 bases and J by 2 bases, and 11 bases separated the two germline ends. The CDR3 region is CACGTGTYEQYF. CDR3 bases: TGTGCCTGTGGAACCGGGACCTACGAGCAGTACTTC.

The chain employs TRBV28 and TRBJ2-1, with unresolved D. Germline loops: CDR1 MDHEN, CDR2 SYDVKM. The V end lost 3 bases, the J end lost 8 bases, and 11 bases lay between the germline ends. The CDR3 covers 13 residues. In nucleotides, the CDR3 is TGTGCCAGCAGTTTGGAAGGGTTCTATGAGCAGTTCTTC. This codes for CASSLEGFYEQFF.